These 13 T cell receptor beta chains came from one sample sequenced in a study of tumor-infiltrating lymphocytes in glioblastoma multiforme. Multiple V-beta primers and a C-beta primer amplified TCRB from RNA. Each CDR3 protein gets one entry after TCRdb re-called the multiplex PCR reads with MiXCR. The data contain almost 20,000 distinct CDR3 sequences, 65% to 80% of them singletons. Specimen: peripheral blood. Receptors originate from a male donor with glioblastoma.

The J gene is TRBJ2-1, the V gene TRBV28, with TRBD2 matching over 11 bases. The CDR3 has 21 residues. Germline loops: CDR1 MDHEN, CDR2 SYDVKM. With 3 bases clipped from V and 0 bases from J, the junction kept 16 bases outside the gene matches. This CDR3 reads CASSFSIGTSGFGLSYNEQFF. DNA for the CDR3: TGTGCCAGCAGTTTCTCGATCGGGACTAGCGGCTTCGGACTCTCCTACAATGAGCAGTTCTTC.

Regarding this clonotype: The conserved closing phenylalanine or tryptophan is absent in this CDR3, likely reflecting a read error. The V call is TRBV6-1, the J call TRBJ2-7; D not resolved. V was shortened by 5 bases and J by 3 bases, with 2 bases between the two germline ends. The CDR3 is 10 amino acids. The germline V gene encodes CDR1 MNHNS and CDR2 SASEGT. This CDR3 is CASSYYEQYS. CDR3 coding DNA: TGTGCCAGCAGTTACTACGAGCAGTACTCA.

A word on this clonotype: A read error is possible here, since a much larger clone lies one base away. The CDR3 carries no conserved terminal phenylalanine or tryptophan, so it likely arises from a read error. The chain employs TRBV5-1 and TRBJ2-7, with D possibly TRBD2 on 5 matching bases. V gave up 0 bases and J gave up 5 bases, with 12 bases separating them. Per germline, CDR1 SGHRS and CDR2 YFSETQ. The CDR3 is 14 amino acids. Written as DNA, the CDR3 is TGCGCCAGCAGCTTGGGCCTAGGACTCGACGAGCAGTACTCC. It encodes CASSLGLGLDEQYS.

This clonotype showed up many times. This chain links TRBV29-1 with TRBJ1-2, with TRBD1 identical over 7 bases. With 7 bases clipped from V and 6 bases from J, the junction kept 11 bases outside the gene matches. The CDR3 totals 13 residues. The germline gives CDR1 SQVTM, CDR2 ANQGSEA. The CDR3 is CSAGQVPLNGYTF. The CDR3 nucleotides are TGCAGCGCCGGACAGGTTCCCCTCAATGGCTACACCTTC. Using reference TRBV29-1 and TRBJ1-2 for the parts outside the CDR3, the full variable domain is SAVISQKPSRDICQRGTSLTIQCQVDSQVTMMFWYRQQPGQSLTLIATANQGSEATYESGFVIDKFPISRPNLTFSTLTVSNMSPEDSSIYLCSAGQVPLNGYTFGSGTRLTVV.

Turning to this clonotype: In this CDR3 the conserved last residue, phenylalanine or tryptophan, is missing, so a read error is likely. No DNA is shown, since the ends of the CDR3 on it are uncertain; the CDR3 is the one TCRdb lists. The V gene is TRBV29-1, the J gene TRBJ2-6; the table's D call of TRBD2 was not tested on the DNA. From its first to its last residue, the CDR3 has 8 amino acids. Germline V lookup: CDR1 SQVTM, CDR2 ANQGSEA. CDR3 in amino acids: CSVGPSHG.

This clonotype was observed once. Since a much larger clone is just one base distant, this may be a read error. The chain is built from TRBV6-1 and TRBJ2-1, with TRBD2 identical over 7 bases. The germline CDR1 and CDR2 sequences are MNHNS and SASEGT. The CDR3 contains 14 residues. The CDR3 protein is CASRSGDSYNERFF. In DNA, the CDR3 is TGTGCCAGCAGAAGCGGGGACTCCTACAATGAGCGGTTCTTC.

In regard to this clonotype: A much more abundant neighbour one base away suggests this may be a read error. The rearrangement uses TRBV5-1 and TRBJ2-6; D not certain. CDR1 is SGHRS, CDR2 YFSETQ, per germline. This CDR3 is 15 amino acids long. The V and J ends lost 0 bases and 1 base respectively, with 5 bases between them. CDR3: CASSLGMSGANVLTF. CDR3 coding DNA: TGCGCCAGCAGCTTGGGGATGTCTGGGGCCAACGTCCTGACTTTC.

This clonotype is medium-sized. Just one base apart from a much larger clone, this may be a read error. The chain carries TRBV11-2 and TRBJ2-7; D might be TRBD2 (6 bases). The CDR3 loop spans 16 amino acids. Germline V gene sequence: CDR1 SGHAT, CDR2 FQNNGV. The CDR3 sequence is CVSSLVSGGAYYEQYF. The CDR3, as DNA: TGTGTCAGCAGCTTAGTGAGTGGCGGGGCGTACTACGAGCAGTACTTC.

The chain combines TRBV11-3 with TRBJ2-2, with no clear D. V was trimmed by 5 bases and J by 6 bases, leaving 10 bases between them. Germline V gene data show CDR1 as SGHNT and CDR2 as YENEEA. The CDR3 is 13 amino acids. CDR3 sequence (DNA): TGTGCCAGCAGCCCCGGAGACGCCGGGGAGCTGTTTTTT. Its translation: CASSPGDAGELFF.

A remark on this clonotype: The junction departs from germline at one end; a sequencing error may be responsible. The chain uses TRBV20-1 and TRBJ2-5; 8 bases map to TRBD2. Germline CDR1 DFQATT, CDR2 SNEGSKA (reference sequence). The CDR3 extends over 13 amino acids. The DNA for the CDR3 is TGCAGTGCCCCACGGGGGGGGGTGGAGACCCCGTACTTC. It is translated as CSAPRGGVETPYF.

The genes are TRBV11-1 and TRBJ2-1; D gene uncertain. The CDR3 extends over 12 amino acids. V shed 0 bases and J shed 12 bases, with 9 bases lying between them. The V gene's germline CDR1 is SGHAT and CDR2 FQDESV (reference sequence). In DNA, the CDR3 is TGTGCCAGCAGCTTAGCGCGTATGAGGCAGTTCTTC. Translation gives CASSLARMRQFF. Variable domain in full (rest from reference TRBV11-1 and TRBJ2-1): EAEVAQSPRYKITEKSQAVAFWCDPISGHATLYWYRQILGQGPELLVQFQDESVVDDSQLPKDRFSAERLKGVDSTLKIQPAELGDSAMYLCASSLARMRQFFGPGTRLTVL.

Notes on this clonotype: The CDR3 carries no conserved terminal phenylalanine or tryptophan, so it likely arises from a read error. The chain is built from TRBV11-2 and TRBJ2-7, with 7 bases fitting TRBD1. The CDR3 has 14 residues. Trimming took 5 bases from V and 10 from J; bases not matched to a gene: 14. CDR1 is SGHAT, CDR2 FQNNGV, per germline. In nucleotides, the CDR3 is TGTGCCAGCAGCCCACAGGGGAAAAACTACTATCAGTACCTC. Residues: CASSPQGKNYYQYL.

This clonotype was seen once. Germline is not matched at one junction end, which may reflect a read error. The CDR3 sequence is CSVVGAGVSYSEQLF. The DNA for the CDR3 is TGCAGCGTTGTTGGAGCGGGAGTTTCCTACAGTGAGCAGCTCTTC. This rearrangement joins TRBV29-1 to TRBJ2-1; 8 bases line up with TRBD2. Germline V CDR1 and CDR2: SQVTM, ANQGSEA. This CDR3 spans 15 amino acids.